The sequence of this T cell receptor beta chain was determined in a study of naive and memory T cell subsets. This CDR3 is 16 amino acids long. The V gene's germline CDR1 is SGDLS and CDR2 YYNGEE. Trimming took 5 bases from V and 0 from J; bases not matched to a gene: 5. A UMI-containing oligonucleotide was joined by 3' ligation to the TCR cDNA template. Whole-blood samples were less than 3 ml of peripheral blood from healthy adult volunteers. Cells were not sorted; total RNA input targeted 1 to 1000 ng. This clonotype was observed many times. Its specificity is not known. General study results and limits: Potentially, T cell activation and differentiation skew this RNA-based measurement.

Four PCR rounds used nested alpha and beta constant region primers plus the SP2 primer. Alpha and beta constant region primers primed reverse transcription for blood and skin samples. From the UMI-ligation and nested PCR reads, TCRdb called clonotypes with MiXCR, one entry per CDR3 protein. The sample consists of more than 20,000 distinct CDR3 sequences, roughly 5.2% of them appearing once. The chain uses TRBV9 and TRBJ2-6; 7 bases are a match to TRBD1. Sample: blood. The sequence derives from an adult in good health. The CDR3 spells CASRGTASSGANVLTF. The CDR3 DNA sequence: TGTGCCAGCAGGGGGACAGCAAGCTCTGGGGCCAACGTCCTGACTTTC.